These T cell receptor beta chains were read from a single sample in a study of T cell clusters in autoimmune cytopenias. TCRdb re-called the multiplex PCR reads and gives one entry per CDR3 protein, without DNA. Its table lists some 7,200 distinct CDR3 sequences. These data are also associated with another study on T cell repertoires in aging, cancer and after chemotherapy.

Material for sequencing was peripheral blood. These receptors all stem from a human donor in good health. Both conserved end residues are part of each CDR3. The listing skips clone size in some rows; elsewhere it reads once, few, many or a size class.

J gene,clone size,CDR3 length,V gene,CDR3 protein
TRBJ2-5,NA,14,TRBV7-6,CASSLGATLETQYF
TRBJ2-1,NA,15,TRBV5-5,CASSLERRSYNEQFF
TRBJ1-6,NA,16,TRBV27,CASSLVVGSYNSPLHF
TRBJ1-6,NA,13,TRBV19,CASSTDYNSPLHF
TRBJ2-1,medium-sized,16,TRBV5-5,CASSLEPLAGGDEQFF
TRBJ2-2,medium-sized,14,TRBV11-1,CASTNFEGTGELFF
TRBJ1-6,NA,19,TRBV6-2/TRBV6-3,CASSPPGQGYWEMDSPLHF
TRBJ2-2,NA,15,TRBV5-4,CASSLESRSTGELFF
TRBJ2-5,large,11,TRBV29-1,CSVTGTETQYF
TRBJ2-1,NA,16,TRBV5-6,CASSLLPTSSGNEQFF
TRBJ1-2,medium-sized,14,TRBV19,CASSEIGTSYGYTF
TRBJ1-5,NA,14,TRBV5-1,CASSAGTGGSPQHF
TRBJ2-5,NA,16,TRBV6-5,CASSLTSGGAGETQYF
TRBJ1-5,NA,15,TRBV15,CATSRLGTGDQPQHF
TRBJ2-1,medium-sized,14,TRBV27,CASSLSGLAGGQFF
TRBJ2-2,medium-sized,15,TRBV15,CATSRVAGGTGELFF
TRBJ2-6,NA,16,TRBV5-1,CASSQTRNSGANVLTF
TRBJ2-2,NA,13,TRBV12-3/TRBV12-4,CASSPYGTGELFF
TRBJ1-4,medium-sized,16,TRBV15,CATSVRLGGGNEKLFF
TRBJ2-5,NA,15,TRBV18,CASSLGTDYEETQYF
TRBJ2-2,medium-sized,12,TRBV6-1,CASMGGAGELFF
TRBJ2-1,NA,16,TRBV15,CATRKEGQGSYNEQFF
TRBJ1-1,NA,14,TRBV6-2/TRBV6-3,CASSYSGRGAEAFF
TRBJ2-7,medium-sized,15,TRBV19,CASSTATGEDYEQYF
TRBJ2-2,NA,14,TRBV5-6,CASSLVAGPGELFF
TRBJ2-1,NA,16,TRBV20-1,CSARDTSGGSYNEQFF
TRBJ2-5,NA,14,TRBV5-1,CASSSTSGGETQYF
TRBJ1-5,medium-sized,14,TRBV19,CASSIGVRRQPQHF